This TCR beta chain was retrieved from a study of T cells in Graves' hyperthyroidism and ophthalmopathy. Amplification yielded TCR beta CDR3 regions, with RNA transcripts as the source. A first-round RT-PCR of the TCR CDR3 used the HTBI primer set. TCRdb called the multiplex PCR reads again in MiXCR, with one record for every CDR3 protein. The sample lists hundreds of thousands of distinct CDR3 sequences; roughly 22% were seen once. There are many counts of this clonotype. V lost 1 base and J 1 base, leaving 4 bases between the germline ends. The CDR3 is 12 amino acids. Germline V gene data show CDR1 as DFQATT and CDR2 as SNEGSKA (reference sequence).

The material sequenced was blood. The chain is built from TRBV20-1 and TRBJ1-1; D is unresolved. The TCR originated in a man aged 30 to 39 with Graves' ophthalmopathy. The CDR3 DNA follows: TGCAGTGCTAGAGTTGGGAACACTGAAGCTTTCTTT. Its translation: CSARVGNTEAFF.